This TCR beta chain was sequenced during a study of T cells in narcolepsy. The germline CDR1 and CDR2 sequences are MNHEY and SMNVEV (reference sequence). The CDR3 consists of 16 residues. V dropped 3 bases and J dropped 2 bases, with 15 bases sitting between them. Generated by immunoSEQ multiplex PCR, the TCRdb table keeps only in-frame clones and is missing some. The table lists some 29,000 clones, 80% to 90% of them singletons. J is TRBJ2-3 and V is TRBV27; D not resolved. The sequencing sample was made of memory (CD45RA-) CD4+ T cells from blood. The TCR originated in a human donor in good health. CDR3 sequence (DNA): TGTGCCAGCAGTTTCCGAGAGCCCCGTCTCACAGATACGCAGTATTTT. It translates to CASSFREPRLTDTQYF.